The present entry profiles one T cell receptor (beta chain) with its context. As yet, its antigen is unknown. Method: immunoSEQ multiplex PCR; TCRdb's copy keeps in-frame clones and lacks some. The sample carries around 86,000 clones, more than 75% recorded once. The sample belongs to a study of OX40 agonist ivuxolimab in advanced cancers. Study at large: The patients' treatment was ivuxolimab, an agonistic anti-OX40 (CD134) antibody. A diagnosis of hepatocellular carcinoma, melanoma, renal cell or head and neck cancer was present in dose-escalation patients. Enrollees could have had prior anti-PD-1, anti-PD-L1 or anti-CTLA-4 therapy, which more than 30% had received. General study points: Averaging showed that CD8+ T cells had more expanded clones than CD4+ did.

Germline values: CDR1 SGHRS, CDR2 YFSETQ. Trimming removed 4 bases from V and 5 bases from J, with 11 bases in between. This CDR3 spans 13 amino acids. The TCR was taken from an adult with an advanced solid tumor such as melanoma, head and neck, liver or kidney cancer. The V call is TRBV5-1, the J call TRBJ2-3; D is unclear. Sequences were derived from CD4+ or CD8+ T cells sorted from blood, sampled in a trial of the OX40 agonist ivuxolimab. CDR3 coding DNA: TGCGCCAGCAGCCTGATAAGCCGAGATACGCAGTATTTT. Protein sequence: CASSLISRDTQYF.